This T cell receptor (beta chain) came from a study of blood T cell repertoires in COVID-19. Trimming removed 8 bases at V and 0 bases at J, with 14 bases between. This CDR3 comprises 16 residues. Germline loops: CDR1 LNHDA, CDR2 SQIVND (reference sequence). Using immunoSEQ multiplex PCR, the repertoire was profiled, and TCRdb retains in-frame clones only, with some absent. The sample holds some 150,000 clones, roughly 84% seen once. V and J are TRBV19 and TRBJ1-6; tentatively, D is TRBD1 (5 bases). The sequenced sample consisted of PBMCs or T cells enriched from blood (not recorded which). This sequence originates from a human donor with acute COVID-19. The donor label of this sample is uncertain. Here the CDR3 reads CASGAGASSYNSPLHF. In DNA form, the CDR3 reads TGTGCCAGTGGGGCTGGGGCAAGCTCCTATAATTCACCCCTCCACTTT.